This entry lists 28 T cell receptor beta chains sequenced from one sample in a study of identical twins. One entry per CDR3 protein, called by TCRdb with MiXCR from the 5' RACE reads. In the table there are 450,000 to 650,000 distinct CDR3 sequences, approximately 16% of which are singletons. The sample was also reused in another study, on yellow fever vaccine responses in identical twins.

Sequencing was done on a sample of CD4+ T cells sorted from blood. The source of these receptors is a woman aged 18-35 years in good health.

With regard to this clonotype: At one of its ends the junction is not consistent with the germline gene, which may arise from a read error. The V and J genes are TRBV12-3 or TRBV12-4 and TRBJ1-1, with unresolved D. The CDR3 length is 13 residues. CDR3 nucleotides: TGTCCCAGCAGTTTAGCTGGGCAGACTGAAGCTTTCTTT. Its translation is CPSSLAGQTEAFF.

The chain uses TRBV10-1 and TRBJ2-1, with no clear D. The CDR3 runs to 14 residues. The germline V gene has CDR1 WNHNN and CDR2 SYGVQD (reference sequence). Trimming took off 3 bases at V and 6 bases at J, with 12 bases between the two ends. The DNA for the CDR3 is TGCGCCAGCAGTGACTTTGCGTCTTCCAATGAGCAGTTCTTC. Protein sequence: CASSDFASSNEQFF.

The V gene is TRBV7-8, the J gene TRBJ2-1, with D perhaps matching TRBD1 (6 bases). Germline values: CDR1 SGHVS, CDR2 FQNEAQ. The CDR3 is 15 residues long. Deletions cut 1 base from V and 9 bases from J, with 16 bases between. This CDR3 is CASSLDRVEWREQFF. The CDR3 nucleotides read TGTGCCAGCAGCTTAGACAGGGTCGAATGGCGTGAGCAGTTCTTC.

This clonotype was seen a handful of times. The chain carries TRBV12-5 and TRBJ2-2; 11 nucleotides line up with TRBD2. Trimming removed 6 bases from V and 4 bases from J; junction bases left unmatched: 10. The CDR3 is 17 amino acids. CDR1 is LGHNT and CDR2 is FRNRAP in the germline V gene. As DNA, the CDR3 is TGTGCTAGTGGCCTAACGAAAGGGACTAGCGGCACCGGGGAGCTGTTTTTT. The encoded protein is CASGLTKGTSGTGELFF. The variable domain in full, with the rest retrieved from reference TRBV12-5 and TRBJ2-2, is DARVTQTPRHKVTEMGQEVTMRCQPILGHNTVFWYRQTMMQGLELLAYFRNRAPLDDSGMPKDRFSAEMPDATLATLKIQPSEPRDSAVYFCASGLTKGTSGTGELFFGEGSRLTVL.

This clonotype came up once. The chain links TRBV5-1 to TRBJ2-1, with 8 bases that match TRBD1. Germline V gene sequence: CDR1 SGHRS, CDR2 YFSETQ. V was clipped by 4 bases and J by 3 bases; unmatched bases: 6. The CDR3 runs to 15 residues. This CDR3 is CASSKGQGNYNEQFF. CDR3 nucleotide sequence: TGCGCCAGCAGCAAAGGACAGGGCAACTACAATGAGCAGTTCTTC.

This chain joins TRBV29-1 and TRBJ2-2; TRBD2 agrees at 12 bases. The trim removed 6 bases at V and 2 bases at J, leaving 4 bases unmatched. Germline V gives CDR1 SQVTM, CDR2 ANQGSEA. This CDR3 region has 15 residues. CDR3 region: CSVRGLAGNTGELFF. CDR3 bases: TGCAGCGTACGGGGACTAGCGGGTAACACCGGGGAGCTGTTTTTT.

This clonotype was recorded a few times. The chain combines TRBV4-1 with TRBJ2-5; D gene unclear. Trimming took 0 bases from V and 5 from J, leaving 10 bases between them. The CDR3 spans 14 residues. Germline V gives CDR1 MGHRA, CDR2 YSYEKL. The CDR3 loop is CASSQDSSLETQYF. The DNA of the CDR3 is TGCGCCAGCAGCCAAGACAGTTCGTTGGAGACCCAGTACTTC.

This clonotype has only one observation. The chain is built from TRBV12-3 or TRBV12-4 and TRBJ2-2; TRBD2 aligns across 11 bases. Trimming cost V 3 bases and J 8 bases; bases outside gene matches: 5. The CDR3 covers 15 residues. In DNA, the CDR3 is TGTGCCAGCAGTTTTACTAGCGGGAGTGCGGGGGAGCTGTTTTTT. This codes for CASSFTSGSAGELFF.

In its sample, this clonotype was seen a few times. The chain carries TRBV3-1 and TRBJ1-1; possible D gene TRBD1, 5 bases. The CDR3 covers 15 residues. CDR1 is LGHDT, CDR2 YNNKEL, per germline (reference sequence). Trimming cost V 4 bases and J 7 bases, with 19 bases left between them. CDR3 protein: CASSPPRTSNFEAFF. Here the CDR3 DNA reads TGTGCCAGCAGCCCCCCCCGGACATCCAATTTTGAAGCTTTCTTT.

At least ten counts were recorded for this clonotype. The chain recombines TRBV12-3 or TRBV12-4 with TRBJ1-6; no definite D call. The CDR3 covers 12 residues. CDR3 loop: CGSTGSNSPLHF. For the CDR3, the DNA is TGTGGATCCACGGGGAGTAATTCACCCCTCCACTTT.

This chain joins TRBV7-7 and TRBJ2-1; 10 bases are shared with TRBD2. The V gene end was trimmed by 6 bases and the J gene end by 2 bases; junction bases not matched to a gene: 4. CDR3 size: 15 residues. Per the germline V gene, CDR1 is SSHAT and CDR2 is FNYEAQ (reference sequence). CDR3 in DNA: TGTGCCAGCAGTCAGCGGGAGGGGGCCTACAATGAGCAGTTCTTC. The encoded protein is CASSQREGAYNEQFF.

This clonotype was found a few times. The J gene is TRBJ2-3, the V gene TRBV25-1; D is perhaps TRBD1 (5 bases). The CDR3 is made up of 15 amino acids. Germline-derived CDR1 and CDR2 are MGHDK and SYGVNS. V dropped 2 bases and J dropped 2 bases, with 11 bases sitting between them. The CDR3 nucleotides are TGTGCCAGCAGTGAACAGTATGGGGCCACAGATACGCAGTATTTT. Translated: CASSEQYGATDTQYF.

This clonotype was counted only a few times. The V gene is TRBV20-1, the J gene TRBJ2-6; D call uncertain. CDR3 length: 19 residues. The germline V and J ends were trimmed by 1 base and 0 bases, with 19 bases remaining between them. The germline CDR1 and CDR2 sequences are DFQATT and SNEGSKA (reference sequence). The CDR3 is CSARGPGSAPLSGANVLTF. DNA for the CDR3: TGCAGTGCTAGAGGCCCAGGATCAGCCCCTCTCTCTGGGGCCAACGTCCTGACTTTC.

The chain is built from TRBV7-2 and TRBJ2-3; no definite D call. This CDR3 is built from 16 residues. V was trimmed by 2 bases and J by 2 bases, leaving 14 bases between them. The germline V gene has CDR1 SGHTA and CDR2 FQGNSA. DNA for the CDR3: TGTGCCAGCAGCTTAACGTCAGTACTTATCACAGATACGCAGTATTTT. Protein: CASSLTSVLITDTQYF.

This chain links TRBV10-3 with TRBJ1-6, with 8 bases matching TRBD1. V was pared by 4 bases and J by 6 bases, with 2 bases of the junction left unmatched. Germline V gives CDR1 ENHRY, CDR2 SYGVKD. CDR3 size: 14 residues. The CDR3 is CAISGQGSNSPLHF. CDR3 nucleotide sequence: TGTGCCATCAGTGGACAGGGGAGTAATTCACCCCTCCACTTT.

The chain joins TRBV11-2 to TRBJ2-1, with D perhaps TRBD2 (5 bases). The CDR3 is made up of 16 amino acids. CDR1 and CDR2 (germline): SGHAT, FQNNGV. Trimming took 1 base from V and 4 from J, leaving 14 bases between them. CDR3 sequence: CASSLGMTIRYNEQFF. In DNA, the CDR3 is TGTGCCAGCAGCTTAGGTATGACTATCAGGTACAATGAGCAGTTCTTC.

In its sample, this clonotype was seen a few times. The V and J genes are TRBV28 and TRBJ2-2, with D perhaps TRBD1 (6 bases). The CDR3 loop spans 15 amino acids. Trimming took 7 bases from V and 2 from J, leaving 14 bases between them. CDR1 and CDR2 from the germline V gene are MDHEN and SYDVKM. The CDR3 coding sequence is TGTGCCAGCACCCTACGGACAGCTAACACCGGGGAGCTGTTTTTT. This codes for CASTLRTANTGELFF.

Regarding this clonotype: One end of the junction does not line up with germline, which may come from a read error. This chain joins TRBV5-1 and TRBJ2-5; a weak D match, TRBD2 (6 bases). Per germline, CDR1 SGHRS and CDR2 YFSETQ. The CDR3 contains 15 residues. The CDR3 DNA sequence: TGCGCCAGCAGCTTGTCCGGGGGAGCCCAAGAGTCCCAGTACTTC. It codes for CASSLSGGAQESQYF.

The rearrangement uses TRBV20-1 and TRBJ2-1; TRBD2 matches at 9 bases. Per the germline V gene, CDR1 is DFQATT and CDR2 is SNEGSKA (reference sequence). The CDR3 length is 14 residues. Trimming removed 7 bases from V and 9 bases from J; junction bases left unmatched: 13. The CDR3 sequence is CSGEVASGNSEQFF. The DNA of the CDR3 is TGCAGTGGTGAGGTCGCTAGCGGGAATAGTGAGCAGTTCTTC.

Regarding this clonotype: The junction and the germline gene differ at one end; a read error may be behind it. V and J are TRBV11-3 and TRBJ2-1; 8 bases align to TRBD1. CDR3 size: 16 residues. Germline V gene sequence: CDR1 SGHNT, CDR2 YENEEA. The CDR3 reads CASSLDGTGSSNEQFF. In nucleotides, the CDR3 is TGTGCCAGCAGCTTAGATGGGACAGGTTCCTCCAATGAGCAGTTCTTC.

This clonotype was recorded at least ten times. The V and J genes are TRBV5-1 and TRBJ2-3; D is undetermined. The CDR3 is made up of 12 amino acids. Germline CDR1 reads SGHRS; CDR2 reads YFSETQ. The V and J ends lost 6 bases and 5 bases respectively, with 10 bases between them. CDR3 region: CASNNQIDTQYF. The CDR3 bases are TGCGCCAGCAACAATCAGATAGATACGCAGTATTTT.

This chain links TRBV12-3 or TRBV12-4 with TRBJ2-2; 11 bases line up with TRBD2. V gave up 3 bases and J gave up 5 bases; unmatched junction bases: 5. This CDR3 has 16 amino acids. Here the CDR3 DNA reads TGTGCCAGCAGTTTTGGGAGGACTAGCGGGACCGGGGAGCTGTTTTTT. Translated: CASSFGRTSGTGELFF.

V gene TRBV7-2 combines with J gene TRBJ2-5, with 11 bases identical to TRBD2. Trimming cost V 6 bases and J 1 base; bases outside gene matches: 4. Germline V gene lookup returns CDR1 SGHTA and CDR2 FQGNSA. This CDR3 is built from 15 residues. CDR3 nucleotide sequence: TGTGCCAGCAGACCACTAGCGGGGGTCCAAGAGACCCAGTACTTC. Encoded protein: CASRPLAGVQETQYF. Supplemented by reference TRBV7-2 and TRBJ2-5, the full variable domain reads GAGVSQSPSNKVTEKGKDVELRCDPISGHTALYWYRQSLGQGLEFLIYFQGNSAPDKSGLPSDRFSAERTGGSVSTLTIQRTQQEDSAVYLCASRPLAGVQETQYFGPGTRLLVL.

The table lists this clonotype with a count of one. The chain recombines TRBV2 with TRBJ2-6; D may be TRBD1 (6 bases). V was cut by 6 bases and J by 0 bases, with 9 bases left in between. CDR1 and CDR2 (germline): SNHLY, FYNNEI. The CDR3 spans 15 residues. The CDR3: CASRGDNSGANVLTF. The CDR3 DNA follows: TGTGCCAGCAGAGGGGACAACTCTGGGGCCAACGTCCTGACTTTC.

In its sample, this clonotype was seen a few times. This chain joins TRBV7-9 and TRBJ2-5, with 10 bases that match TRBD1. V shed 4 bases and J 0 bases; nucleotides not matched to a gene: 5. This CDR3 is 16 amino acids long. Germline V CDR1 and CDR2: SEHNR, FQNEAQ (reference sequence). The CDR3 protein is CASSSWDRGHQETQYF. The CDR3 bases are TGTGCCAGCAGCTCCTGGGACAGGGGTCACCAAGAGACCCAGTACTTC.

The chain combines TRBV5-8 with TRBJ2-3; no firm D call. This CDR3 is 13 amino acids long. From germline, CDR1 is SGHTS and CDR2 YDEGEE. The V end was cut by 1 base, the J end by 4 bases, with 7 bases between. DNA for the CDR3: TGTGCCAGCAGCTTGCTACTTGCAGATACGCAGTATTTT. Translating it yields CASSLLLADTQYF.

This clonotype was found a few times. This sequence joins TRBV5-1 and TRBJ2-1; 7 bases agree with TRBD1. V shed 0 bases, J shed 4 bases, and the junction held 10 bases outside the gene matches. This CDR3 has 17 amino acids. CDR1 and CDR2 from the germline V gene are SGHRS and YFSETQ. CDR3 sequence: CASSLATAGGFYNEQFF. The CDR3, as DNA: TGCGCCAGCAGCTTGGCTACGGCAGGGGGTTTTTACAATGAGCAGTTCTTC.

J is TRBJ2-1 and V is TRBV6-1; TRBD2 matches 7 bases. Unmatched junction bases numbered 7, after V lost 6 bases and J lost 5 bases. Germline V CDR1 and CDR2: MNHNS, SASEGT. The CDR3 extends over 14 amino acids. CDR3: CASRRGRENNEQFF. CDR3 nucleotides: TGTGCCAGCAGACGAGGGCGGGAGAACAATGAGCAGTTCTTC.